Below, 24 T cell receptor beta chains from the same sample are listed, as sequenced in a study of T cell responses to AZD1222 COVID-19 vaccine. The protocol was immunoSEQ multiplex PCR, while the TCRdb copy is restricted to in-frame clones and leaves out a portion. The sample yields 120,000 to 150,000 clones, about 86% seen once. Sample: peripheral blood, taken on day 0 of AZD1222 vaccination. The receptors were gathered from an adult in good health.

This clone has a handful of counts. J is TRBJ2-7 and V is TRBV7-2, with D possibly TRBD2 on 6 matching bases. Trimming left V 3 bases short and J 2 bases short, with 8 bases between. Germline CDR1 reads SGHTA; CDR2 reads FQGNSA. The CDR3 loop spans 13 amino acids. CDR3 in amino acids: CASSFLATYEQYF. The CDR3 bases are TGTGCCAGCAGCTTTCTAGCGACCTACGAGCAGTACTTC.

The chain recombines TRBV3-1 (or the pseudogene TRBV3-2) with TRBJ2-7; 12 nucleotides line up with TRBD2. The length of the CDR3 is 14 residues. Germline loops: CDR1 LGHDT, CDR2 YNNKEL (reference sequence). The V gene end was trimmed by 6 bases and the J gene end by 3 bases; junction bases not matched to a gene: 3. CDR3 region: CASRLAGGHYEQYF. CDR3 coding DNA: TGTGCCAGCAGGCTAGCGGGAGGGCACTACGAGCAGTACTTC.

The CDR3 is CASSMGMNTEAFF. The CDR3 nucleotides are TGTGCCAGTAGTATGGGGATGAACACTGAAGCTTTCTTT. The chain employs TRBV19 and TRBJ1-1; D not resolved. CDR1 is LNHDA and CDR2 is SQIVND in the germline V gene (reference sequence). This CDR3 is built from 13 residues. Trimming stripped 3 bases from V and 0 bases from J, with 5 bases between.

J is TRBJ1-4 and V is TRBV6-5; 10 nucleotides agree with TRBD1. V was pared by 0 bases and J by 10 bases, with 8 bases of the junction left unmatched. The CDR3 spans 16 residues. Germline CDR1 is MNHEY and CDR2 is SVGAGI. CDR3 residues: CASSYSSGQGSRKLFF. Written as DNA, the CDR3 is TGTGCCAGCAGTTACTCCTCGGGACAGGGGTCGCGAAAACTGTTTTTT.

This clone came up once. This chain links TRBV7-9 with TRBJ2-7; maybe TRBD2 (6 bases). Germline values: CDR1 SEHNR, CDR2 FQNEAQ (reference sequence). The CDR3 has 14 residues. The V and J ends lost 7 bases and 1 base respectively, with 14 bases between them. CDR3 in DNA: TGTGCCAGCACACGGAGGGCCGAATCCTACGAGCAGTACTTC. It translates to CASTRRAESYEQYF.

The chain couples TRBV7-2 to TRBJ2-4; 7 bases are a match to TRBD1. The length of the CDR3 is 15 residues. CDR1 and CDR2 (germline): SGHTA, FQGNSA. The J segment lost 3 bases and the V segment lost 4 bases, leaving 6 bases of the junction unmatched. The CDR3 sequence is CASSSEGTVKNIQYF. In DNA form, the CDR3 reads TGTGCCAGCAGCTCCGAAGGGACAGTCAAAAACATTCAGTACTTC.

V and J are TRBV4-3 and TRBJ1-2, with D perhaps TRBD1 (5 bases). CDR3 size: 12 residues. V was trimmed by 1 base and J by 13 bases, leaving 13 bases between them. Germline V gives CDR1 LGHNA, CDR2 YSLEER. The CDR3 loop reads CASSQGHGGVTF. CDR3 nucleotide sequence: TGCGCCAGCAGCCAAGGGCACGGAGGGGTCACCTTC.

This clone appeared once. The J gene is TRBJ2-3, the V gene TRBV24-1, with 8 bases fitting TRBD2. Germline V gene sequence: CDR1 KGHDR, CDR2 SFDVKD. Trimming removed 4 bases from V and 2 bases from J; junction bases left unmatched: 4. This CDR3 comprises 15 residues. CDR3 in amino acids: CATSDGLAPTDTQYF. The CDR3 bases are TGTGCCACCAGTGACGGACTAGCTCCCACAGATACGCAGTATTTT.

This rearrangement joins TRBV7-2 to TRBJ2-7, with no clear D. The germline gives CDR1 SGHTA, CDR2 FQGNSA. The CDR3 length is 14 residues. V dropped 3 bases and J dropped 4 bases, with 13 bases sitting between them. The CDR3 bases are TGTGCCAGCAGCTTGGCCCTTGGGGTTTACGAGCAGTACTTC. This translates into CASSLALGVYEQYF.

This chain joins TRBV3-1 (or the pseudogene TRBV3-2) and TRBJ2-7; 10 positions agree with TRBD2. Per germline, CDR1 LGHDT and CDR2 YNNKEL (reference sequence). The CDR3 spans 16 residues. V was pared by 0 bases and J by 7 bases, with 9 bases of the junction left unmatched. CDR3 protein: CASSQDRLAGVWEQYF. The CDR3 DNA reads TGTGCCAGCAGCCAAGATAGGCTAGCGGGAGTATGGGAGCAGTACTTC.

Here the CDR3 reads CASSSREGGSYEQYF. The CDR3 DNA reads as TGTGCCAGCAGCTCCCGGGAGGGGGGCTCCTACGAGCAGTACTTC. This sequence joins TRBV11-2 and TRBJ2-7, with 8 bases lining up with TRBD2. The CDR3 loop spans 15 amino acids. In germline, CDR1 is SGHAT, CDR2 FQNNGV. With V trimmed by 4 bases and J by 0 bases, 5 bases remained unmatched.

This chain links TRBV6-4 with TRBJ2-1, with D hard to call. Trimming stripped 6 bases from V and 0 bases from J, with 12 bases between. The CDR3 covers 15 residues. CDR1 MRHNA and CDR2 SNTAGT come from the germline V gene. DNA for the CDR3: TGTGCCAGCAGCCCTTGGACGGCCTCCTACAATGAGCAGTTCTTC. This encodes CASSPWTASYNEQFF.

This chain joins TRBV6-5 and TRBJ2-7, with D possibly being TRBD1 (6 bases). Germline loops: CDR1 MNHEY, CDR2 SVGAGI. The CDR3 is 14 residues long. V was clipped by 0 bases and J by 4 bases, with 10 bases between them. The CDR3, as DNA: TGTGCCAGCAGTTACTCGTGGGGGCATTACGAGCAGTACTTC. It is translated as CASSYSWGHYEQYF.

This chain uses TRBV5-6 with TRBJ1-5, with 8 bases that match TRBD1. The CDR3 has 19 amino acids. V lost 4 bases, J lost 0 bases, and 15 bases stayed unmatched. The germline CDR1 and CDR2 sequences are SGHDT and YYEEEE. The chain's CDR3 is CASSTFKTGTGYSNQPQHF. CDR3 bases: TGTGCCAGCAGCACCTTCAAAACCGGGACAGGTTATAGCAATCAGCCCCAGCATTTT.

J is TRBJ1-1 and V is TRBV10-3; 8 bases match TRBD1. The junction had 9 bases not matched to a gene; V was cut back by 8 bases and J by 1 base. Looked up from germline, CDR1 is ENHRY and CDR2 is SYGVKD. The CDR3 is made up of 15 amino acids. CDR3 amino acids: CAISGGTGGNTEAFF. As DNA, the CDR3 is TGTGCCATCTCTGGTGGGACAGGTGGGAACACTGAAGCTTTCTTT.

The chain couples TRBV5-4 to TRBJ2-7; D uncertain. This CDR3 spans 13 amino acids. Trimming pared 2 bases from V and 2 bases from J, leaving 8 bases between. Germline values: CDR1 SGHNT, CDR2 YYREEE (reference sequence). The CDR3 is CASSFRRTYEQYF. The CDR3 region has the DNA TGTGCCAGCAGCTTCCGAAGAACCTACGAGCAGTACTTC. Full variable domain (missing parts from reference TRBV5-4 and TRBJ2-7): ETGVTQSPTHLIKTRGQQVTLRCSSQSGHNTVSWYQQALGQGPQFIFQYYREEENGRGNFPPRFSGLQFPNYSSELNVNALELDDSALYLCASSFRRTYEQYFGPGTRLTVT.

The rearrangement uses TRBV13 and TRBJ1-3; D ambiguous. The CDR3 is 12 amino acids. Germline CDR1 and CDR2: PRHDT and FYEKMQ (reference sequence). Deletions cut 2 bases from V and 2 bases from J, with 1 base between. CDR3 DNA: TGTGCCAGCAGCTTAACTGGAAACACCATATATTTT. Translation gives CASSLTGNTIYF.

The CDR3 sequence is CASSFPSGIVETQYF. In DNA form, the CDR3 reads TGTGCCAGCAGCTTTCCTAGCGGGATCGTAGAGACCCAGTACTTC. The chain carries TRBV5-6 and TRBJ2-5; TRBD2 agrees at 9 bases. The CDR3 is made up of 15 amino acids. Germline V lookup: CDR1 SGHDT, CDR2 YYEEEE. With 2 bases clipped from V and 4 bases from J, the junction kept 6 bases outside the gene matches.

This rearrangement joins TRBV7-3 to TRBJ2-2, with a tentative D call TRBD1 (6 bases). The CDR3 loop spans 15 amino acids. The V gene's germline CDR1 is SGHTA and CDR2 FQGTGA. Trimming pared 9 bases from V and 0 bases from J, leaving 14 bases between. The CDR3: CASTTQGSNTGELFF. CDR3 sequence (DNA): TGTGCCAGTACTACACAGGGATCGAACACCGGGGAGCTGTTTTTT.

J is TRBJ1-1 and V is TRBV29-1; 8 bases fit TRBD1. The CDR3 length is 14 residues. Germline V gene sequence: CDR1 SQVTM, CDR2 ANQGSEA. V lost 3 bases and J lost 4; bases outside the gene matches: 7. The CDR3 is CSVETTGGLTEAFF. CDR3 coding DNA: TGCAGCGTTGAGACTACAGGGGGACTCACTGAAGCTTTCTTT.

The rearrangement joins TRBV6-1 to TRBJ2-7, with TRBD2 matching over 11 bases. With 0 bases clipped from V and 4 bases from J, the junction kept 5 bases outside the gene matches. CDR1 and CDR2 (germline): MNHNS, SASEGT. This CDR3 contains 16 residues. CDR3 sequence: CASSEAGLAGGYEQYF. The CDR3 bases are TGTGCCAGCAGTGAAGCAGGGCTAGCGGGAGGATACGAGCAGTACTTC.

The V call is TRBV29-1, the J call TRBJ1-2, with D possibly being TRBD1 (5 bases). The V gene lost 8 bases and the J gene lost 7 bases, with 23 bases spanning the gap. The CDR3 length is 14 residues. Germline V gene lookup returns CDR1 SQVTM and CDR2 ANQGSEA. CDR3 sequence reads: CSTQIGQGYGGYTF. The CDR3 nucleotides read TGCAGCACCCAGATCGGGCAGGGCTACGGTGGCTACACCTTC.

This clone was picked up a small number of times. The V and J genes are TRBV21-1 and TRBJ2-7; the table's D call TRBD1 went unverified against the DNA. TRBV21-1 is noted as a pseudogene. The CDR3 has 16 residues. The CDR3 reads CASKETPGTGSYEQYF. CDR3 DNA sequence: TGTGCCAGCAAAGAAACACCCGGGACAGGGAGCTACGAGCAGTACTTC.

The chain couples TRBV4-2 to TRBJ1-1; D remains unclear. Germline assignment: CDR1 LGHNA and CDR2 YNFKEQ. V was pared by 4 bases and J by 1 base, with 10 bases between. CDR3 length: 14 residues. The CDR3 loop reads CASSPIDKNTEAFF. The CDR3 DNA is TGTGCCAGCAGCCCGATAGACAAGAACACTGAAGCTTTCTTT.